Following are 17 T cell receptor beta chains from one sample sequenced in a study of blood T cell repertoires in COVID-19 (dated by TCRdb to the early 2020s). The library was built by means of the immunoSEQ multiplex PCR assay. Imported from immuneACCESS, the table was reduced by TCRdb to in-frame sequences with V and J called. These copies leave out some clones; in studies compared against another copy, an unresolved V gene accounts for under half, and the cause of the remainder is not known. The sample profile shows approximately 210,000 clones; around 86% of them were found once. Around 2% of the sample lies in the top ten. Material: peripheral blood. All receptors derive from a young man who had recovered from COVID-19.

The chain is built from TRBV5-4 and TRBJ1-2; weak D call: TRBD1 (6 bases). The CDR3 has 13 residues. The germline CDR1 and CDR2 sequences are SGHNT and YYREEE (reference sequence). Between the trimmed V and J ends, which lost 4 bases and 4 bases, there was a span of 11 bases. CDR3 coding DNA: TGTGCCAGCAGCGGAAGGGGGTCCTATGGCTACACCTTC. As protein: CASSGRGSYGYTF.

The chain employs TRBV13 and TRBJ2-5, with 7 nucleotides matching TRBD2. There are 14 residues in the CDR3. The ends lost 6 bases at V and 0 bases at J; junction bases unmatched: 4. Germline V gene data show CDR1 as PRHDT and CDR2 as FYEKMQ (reference sequence). CDR3 region: CASRGGGNQETQYF. Here the CDR3 DNA reads TGTGCCAGCAGGGGCGGGGGAAACCAAGAGACCCAGTACTTC.

The V and J genes are TRBV5-4 and TRBJ1-6, with a weak D call TRBD1 (6 bases). CDR1 is SGHNT and CDR2 is YYREEE in the germline V gene (reference sequence). V was pared by 1 base and J by 10 bases, with 18 bases between. CDR3 size: 16 residues. The CDR3: CASSLLGAGVGSPLHF. In DNA, the CDR3 is TGTGCCAGCAGCTTGTTAGGGGCAGGGGTGGGATCACCCCTCCACTTT.

The chain is built from TRBV7-8 and TRBJ2-7; possibly TRBD2 for D (5 bases). CDR3 length: 16 amino acids. With 5 bases removed from V and 5 bases from J, the gap between germline ends came to 22 bases. From germline, CDR1 is SGHVS and CDR2 FQNEAQ. The CDR3 loop reads CASSLLGNLASDEQYF. DNA for the CDR3: TGTGCCAGCAGCCTTCTCGGGAATTTGGCTTCAGACGAGCAGTACTTC.

The V call is TRBV27, the J call TRBJ1-5, with TRBD1 matching 7 bases. V dropped 6 bases and J dropped 4; count of bases not matched to a gene: 15. From germline, CDR1 is MNHEY and CDR2 SMNVEV (reference sequence). The CDR3 is made up of 17 amino acids. CDR3 in amino acids: CASRLKGTATFNQPQHF. In nucleotides, the CDR3 is TGTGCCAGCAGGCTTAAAGGGACAGCGACCTTTAATCAGCCCCAGCATTTT.

The gene calls are TRBV9 and TRBJ2-5, with TRBD1 as a possible D gene (6 bases). Germline-derived CDR1 and CDR2 are SGDLS and YYNGEE. The V gene lost 6 bases and the J gene lost 1 base, with 19 bases spanning the gap. The CDR3 extends over 16 amino acids. CDR3 residues: CASTRTQGRLQETQYF. The DNA of the CDR3 is TGTGCCAGCACTAGAACTCAGGGGCGACTCCAAGAGACCCAGTACTTC. Full variable domain (missing parts from reference TRBV9 and TRBJ2-5): DSGVTQTPKHLITATGQRVTLRCSPRSGDLSVYWYQQSLDQGLQFLIQYYNGEERAKGNILERFSAQQFPDLHSELNLSSLELGDSALYFCASTRTQGRLQETQYFGPGTRLLVL.

This chain's CDR3 is CASSVGLSGTNEKLFF. The CDR3 nucleotides read TGTGCCAGCAGCGTAGGCCTAAGTGGAACTAATGAAAAACTGTTTTTT. The chain recombines TRBV9 with TRBJ1-4, with no clear D. Germline V gene data show CDR1 as SGDLS and CDR2 as YYNGEE. V lost 0 bases to trimming and J lost 1 base, with 10 bases between them. The CDR3 has 16 residues. Full variable domain (missing parts from reference TRBV9 and TRBJ1-4): DSGVTQTPKHLITATGQRVTLRCSPRSGDLSVYWYQQSLDQGLQFLIQYYNGEERAKGNILERFSAQQFPDLHSELNLSSLELGDSALYFCASSVGLSGTNEKLFFGSGTQLSVL.

The genes are TRBV7-2 and TRBJ1-5; 8 nucleotides match TRBD1. V shed 4 bases and J 9 bases; nucleotides not matched to a gene: 11. Germline V CDR1 and CDR2: SGHTA, FQGNSA. The CDR3 sequence is 15 residues long. As DNA, the CDR3 is TGTGCCAGCAGCTGGAACAGGGGGAGTTATTGGCCCCAGCATTTT. Protein product: CASSWNRGSYWPQHF. The full variable domain, with the rest looked up from reference TRBV7-2 and TRBJ1-5, is GAGVSQSPSNKVTEKGKDVELRCDPISGHTALYWYRQSLGQGLEFLIYFQGNSAPDKSGLPSDRFSAERTGGSVSTLTIQRTQQEDSAVYLCASSWNRGSYWPQHFGDGTRLSIL.

The DNA of the CDR3 is TGTGCCAGCAGTCAGAACGGGGATGGCTACACCTTC. Translated: CASSQNGDGYTF. V is TRBV5-4 and J is TRBJ1-2; D gene uncertain. Trimming removed 5 bases from V and 6 bases from J, with 11 bases in between. The CDR3 is made up of 12 amino acids. CDR1 is SGHNT and CDR2 is YYREEE in the germline V gene (reference sequence).

Only one count was recorded for this clone. CDR3 coding DNA: TGCGCCAGCAGCGAACACAGGGGCGGTAACACCGGGGAGCTGTTTTTT. Its translation is CASSEHRGGNTGELFF. The chain couples TRBV5-1 to TRBJ2-2; 7 bases line up with TRBD1. The CDR3 is 16 amino acids. Germline lookup yields CDR1 SGHRS and CDR2 YFSETQ. The trim removed 4 bases at V and 2 bases at J, leaving 8 bases unmatched.

The chain recombines TRBV7-9 with TRBJ1-1; possibly TRBD1 for D (5 bases). V lost 1 base, J lost 3 bases, and 9 bases lay in between. Looked up from germline, CDR1 is SEHNR and CDR2 is FQNEAQ (reference sequence). The CDR3 has 14 amino acids. The CDR3 reads CASSLGTGDTEAFF. The DNA of the CDR3 is TGTGCCAGCAGCTTAGGGACGGGGGACACTGAAGCTTTCTTT. The full variable domain, rest sourced from reference TRBV7-9 and TRBJ1-1, is DTGVSQNPRHKITKRGQNVTFRCDPISEHNRLYWYRQTLGQGPEFLTYFQNEAQLEKSRLLSDRFSAERPKGSFSTLEIQRTEQGDSAMYLCASSLGTGDTEAFFGQGTRLTVV.

V and J are TRBV3-1 (or the pseudogene TRBV3-2) and TRBJ2-7, with a possible D match to TRBD2 (6 bases). V gave up 8 bases and J gave up 1 base, with 12 bases separating them. Germline assignment: CDR1 LGHDT and CDR2 YNNKEL (reference sequence). The CDR3 covers 13 residues. For the CDR3, the DNA is TGTGCCAGCGTGGGGGACTTTTCCTACGAGCAGTACTTC. Translated, it gives CASVGDFSYEQYF.

The sample holds a few counts of this clone. The chain carries TRBV6-2 or TRBV6-3 and TRBJ1-2; D gene unclear. The CDR3 totals 12 residues. CDR1 MNHEY and CDR2 SVGEGT come from the germline V gene. V gave up 6 bases and J gave up 8 bases, with 13 bases separating them. CDR3 protein: CASSLRPGGYTF. The CDR3 DNA sequence: TGTGCCAGCAGCCTTCGACCCGGGGGCTACACCTTC.

This chain joins TRBV6-5 and TRBJ2-7; D perhaps matches TRBD1 (6 bases). V was cut by 0 bases and J by 4 bases, with 13 bases left in between. The CDR3 runs 15 residues. Germline loops: CDR1 MNHEY, CDR2 SVGAGI. This chain's CDR3 is CASSYSGRGDYEQYF. The DNA of the CDR3 is TGTGCCAGCAGTTACTCCGGCAGGGGCGATTACGAGCAGTACTTC.

The chain carries TRBV5-1 and TRBJ2-5, with D possibly matching TRBD1 (6 bases). The CDR3 length is 15 residues. Between the trimmed V and J ends, which lost 0 bases and 5 bases, there was a span of 14 bases. Germline assignment: CDR1 SGHRS and CDR2 YFSETQ. DNA of the CDR3: TGCGCCAGCAGCTTGGGAACAGGGTGGTCGGAGACCCAGTACTTC. Amino acids: CASSLGTGWSETQYF. Full variable domain (remainder filled in from reference TRBV5-1 and TRBJ2-5): KAGVTQTPRYLIKTRGQQVTLSCSPISGHRSVSWYQQTPGQGLQFLFEYFSETQRNKGNFPGRFSGRQFSNSRSEMNVSTLELGDSALYLCASSLGTGWSETQYFGPGTRLLVL.

This clone has more than one count but fewer than ten. Other nucleotide sequences from this sample produce the same CDR3. The rearrangement joins TRBV3-1 (or the pseudogene TRBV3-2) to TRBJ1-3, with D possibly TRBD1 on 5 matching bases. V was clipped by 1 base and J by 0 bases, with 16 bases between them. This CDR3 contains 18 residues. CDR1 and CDR2 from the germline V gene are LGHDT and YNNKEL (reference sequence). The CDR3 region has the DNA TGTGCCAGCAGCCAAGTGGGGGGGAGGGGCCTCTCTGGAAACACCATATATTTT. Residues: CASSQVGGRGLSGNTIYF.

Here the CDR3 DNA reads TGTGCCAGCAGCGCCTTCGAGGGTTCCACCGGGGAGCTGTTTTTT. This encodes CASSAFEGSTGELFF. This chain uses TRBV11-2 with TRBJ2-2; tentatively, D is TRBD2 (5 bases). CDR3 length equals 15 residues. Trimming left V 5 bases short and J 4 bases short, with 14 bases between. The germline V gene has CDR1 SGHAT and CDR2 FQNNGV. The full variable domain, with the rest looked up from reference TRBV11-2 and TRBJ2-2, is EAGVAQSPRYKIIEKRQSVAFWCNPISGHATLYWYQQILGQGPKLLIQFQNNGVVDDSQLPKDRFSAERLKGVDSTLKIQPAKLEDSAVYLCASSAFEGSTGELFFGEGSRLTVL.